This T cell receptor beta chain originates from a study of beta chain features in type 1 diabetes. The study, taken as a whole, reports: Sequencing used cDNA, and cells with high TCR expression could therefore be over-represented.

TCRB transcripts that were expressed got sequenced, as all of the isolated RNA had been reverse transcribed. Produced via immunoSEQ multiplex PCR; TCRdb's table is partial and in-frame only. The table has some 180,000 clones, less than 15% seen once. V was trimmed by 1 base and J by 3 bases, leaving 13 bases between them. Looked up from germline, CDR1 is SEHNR and CDR2 is FQNEAQ (reference sequence). The CDR3 totals 16 residues. Comments on this clone: Its matching antigen is unknown.

This TCR was sampled from a woman aged 18-29 years in good health. The sequenced material came from central memory CD4+ T cells from blood. This rearrangement joins TRBV7-9 to TRBJ2-1; tentatively, D is TRBD1 (5 bases). The CDR3 DNA is TGTGCCAGCAGCTTAGGACAGCCTACCATCTACAATGAGCAGTTCTTC. Protein product: CASSLGQPTIYNEQFF.